What follows are 24 T cell receptor beta chains derived from one specimen sequenced in a study of blood T cell repertoires in COVID-19. Assay: immunoSEQ multiplex PCR; the TCRdb copy retains only in-frame clones and omits some. The sample holds about 300,000 clones, about 85% seen once. Material: PBMCs or T cells enriched from blood (not recorded which). All receptors derive from a woman in her 30s who had been exposed to COVID-19.

The chain employs TRBV6-2 or TRBV6-3 and TRBJ1-3; D not certain. V lost 6 bases and J lost 5, with 17 bases in between. Germline-derived CDR1 and CDR2 are MNHEY and SVGEGT. The CDR3 is 15 amino acids. The CDR3 nucleotides read TGTGCCAGCAGCCCAAATCCGGGTGCGCGAAACACCATATATTTT. Protein sequence: CASSPNPGARNTIYF.

The J gene is TRBJ2-1, the V gene TRBV24-1; tentatively, D is TRBD2 (5 bases). Germline V CDR1 and CDR2: KGHDR, SFDVKD. V lost 6 bases and J 8 bases, leaving 10 bases between the germline ends. The CDR3 spans 12 residues. CDR3 amino acids: CATSKRVDEQFF. For the CDR3, the DNA is TGTGCCACCAGTAAGAGGGTCGATGAGCAGTTCTTC.

The V call is TRBV7-3, the J call TRBJ1-4; 8 bases align to TRBD1. With V trimmed by 5 bases and J by 8 bases, 16 bases remained unmatched. Germline CDR1 SGHTA, CDR2 FQGTGA. There are 17 residues in the CDR3. The CDR3 DNA reads as TGTGCCAGCAGCCCAGGGGGCCTTACAGGGACCAGCGAAAAACTGTTTTTT. It codes for CASSPGGLTGTSEKLFF.

This clone was counted between two and nine times. This sequence joins TRBV2 and TRBJ1-2; no clear D. V was cut by 8 bases and J by 6 bases, with 16 bases left in between. The CDR3 spans 13 residues. Germline CDR1 is SNHLY and CDR2 is FYNNEI. As DNA, the CDR3 is TGTGCCAGCTCGGGAAGGACGCGCGATGGCTACACCTTC. Protein sequence: CASSGRTRDGYTF.

This rearrangement joins TRBV27 to TRBJ1-6; TRBD1 matches 7 bases. Germline-derived CDR1 and CDR2 are MNHEY and SMNVEV (reference sequence). V dropped 3 bases and J dropped 10; count of bases not matched to a gene: 6. CDR3 size: 14 residues. CDR3 sequence (DNA): TGTGCCAGCAGTTTCGGACAGGAGAGATCACCCCTCCACTTT. It specifies CASSFGQERSPLHF.

This clone came up a few times. The chain joins TRBV28 to TRBJ1-1; the D gene is possibly TRBD1 (5 bases). Germline lookup yields CDR1 MDHEN and CDR2 SYDVKM. The CDR3 is made up of 15 amino acids. V shed 6 bases and J shed 1 base, with 15 bases lying between them. CDR3 loop: CASSGGEVWNTEAFF. CDR3 DNA: TGTGCCAGCAGCGGGGGTGAGGTATGGAACACTGAAGCTTTCTTT.

The chain couples TRBV2 to TRBJ2-2, with 9 bases aligning to TRBD2. Germline CDR1 and CDR2: SNHLY and FYNNEI. CDR3 length: 14 residues. Unmatched junction bases numbered 7, after V lost 9 bases and J lost 5 bases. As DNA, the CDR3 is TGTGCCAGTAGGAGGCGGGAGGGAACCGGGGAGCTGTTTTTT. Translation gives CASRRREGTGELFF.

The chain couples TRBV19 to TRBJ2-1; 8 nucleotides agree with TRBD2. The CDR3 extends over 15 amino acids. Looked up from germline, CDR1 is LNHDA and CDR2 is SQIVND (reference sequence). V trimming: 5 bases; J trimming: 8 bases; junction bases outside the gene matches: 11. In nucleotides, the CDR3 is TGTGCCAGTAGTCCAGTAGCGGGAAGAGGCTATGAGCAGTTCTTC. Translating it yields CASSPVAGRGYEQFF.

The chain recombines TRBV28 with TRBJ1-5, with unresolved D. Germline V gives CDR1 MDHEN, CDR2 SYDVKM. V was cut by 5 bases and J by 8 bases, with 16 bases left in between. The CDR3 loop spans 14 amino acids. CDR3 residues: CASSEPGAIKPQHF. Written as DNA, the CDR3 is TGTGCCAGCAGTGAACCGGGAGCAATCAAGCCCCAGCATTTT.

The chain combines TRBV4-1 with TRBJ2-3; 9 nucleotides align to TRBD1. This CDR3 spans 16 amino acids. The junction had 6 bases not matched to a gene; V was cut back by 5 bases and J by 0 bases. Germline-derived CDR1 and CDR2 are MGHRA and YSYEKL. Here the CDR3 DNA reads TGCGCCAGCAGCGGAGGGACAGGGCGAAGCACAGATACGCAGTATTTT. Protein product: CASSGGTGRSTDTQYF.

The chain is built from TRBV19 and TRBJ1-2; 10 nucleotides align to TRBD1. This CDR3 is 14 amino acids long. After removal of 7 bases from V and 4 bases from J, the junction contained 6 bases not matched to a gene. Germline CDR1 LNHDA, CDR2 SQIVND (reference sequence). CDR3 nucleotide sequence: TGTGCCAGTACCCCGGGACAGGGGACCTATGGCTACACCTTC. This codes for CASTPGQGTYGYTF.

The count of this clone is one. The V and J genes are TRBV27 and TRBJ2-7; D remains unclear. V was shortened by 2 bases and J by 2 bases, with 7 bases between the two germline ends. Germline CDR1 is MNHEY and CDR2 is SMNVEV (reference sequence). The CDR3 runs to 13 residues. The CDR3 reads CASSLTVTYEQYF. In nucleotides, the CDR3 is TGTGCCAGCAGTTTAACGGTAACCTACGAGCAGTACTTC.

V usage is TRBV1 and J usage is TRBJ2-4; the DNA was not used to check the table's D call, TRBD2. TRBV1 counts as a pseudogene. The length of the CDR3 is 15 residues. The DNA for the CDR3 is TGCACCAGCAGGCTCGGCGGACTAGTGTCACACATTCAGTACTTC. Residues: CTSRLGGLVSHIQYF.

This clone was observed once. J is TRBJ2-1 and V is TRBV6-5; possibly TRBD1 for D (5 bases). Germline CDR1 and CDR2: MNHEY and SVGAGI. The CDR3 spans 14 residues. V lost 3 bases and J lost 4, with 10 bases in between. The CDR3 DNA reads as TGTGCCAGCAGTTATGGCAGGGCGTACAATGAGCAGTTCTTC. This sequence encodes CASSYGRAYNEQFF.

The CDR3 nucleotides are TGTGCCAGCTCTAGGGCGGGGTCAGATCAGCCCCAGCATTTT. Protein product: CASSRAGSDQPQHF. The rearrangement links TRBV28 to TRBJ1-5; D not certain. Germline CDR1 reads MDHEN; CDR2 reads SYDVKM. V was pared by 8 bases and J by 5 bases, with 16 bases between. The CDR3 runs 14 residues.

The chain links TRBV6-2 or TRBV6-3 to TRBJ2-1, with TRBD2 matching over 10 bases. CDR1 is MNHEY and CDR2 is SVGEGT in the germline V gene. The CDR3 runs 11 residues. Germline trimming cut 5 bases from V and 15 bases from J; bases unmatched to any gene: 4. The CDR3 spells CASSSGRARFF. The CDR3 DNA reads as TGTGCCAGCAGTAGCGGGAGGGCCCGGTTCTTC.

This clone appeared once. The chain joins TRBV4-3 to TRBJ1-2, with D tentatively TRBD1 (5 bases). The germline V and J ends were trimmed by 0 bases and 8 bases, with 19 bases remaining between them. Germline V gene sequence: CDR1 LGHNA, CDR2 YSLEER. The CDR3 is 16 residues long. The CDR3 bases are TGCGCCAGCAGCCAAGACGGGGGGACGCCCCACGGGGGCTACACCTTC. Protein: CASSQDGGTPHGGYTF.

This chain connects TRBV5-7 to TRBJ1-1; 7 nucleotides align to TRBD1. Being an ORF, TRBV5-7 has a function that is uncertain. Trimming removed 2 bases from V and 0 bases from J; junction bases left unmatched: 16. The CDR3 length is 19 residues. The CDR3 DNA is TGTGCCAGCAGCTTTGTAGCATATAAGGGACAGTTCATGAACACTGAAGCTTTCTTT. It specifies CASSFVAYKGQFMNTEAFF.

The gene calls are TRBV11-2 and TRBJ2-7; 7 nucleotides align to TRBD1. Trimming took 1 base from V and 7 from J; bases not matched to a gene: 7. This CDR3 is built from 14 residues. Germline V gives CDR1 SGHAT, CDR2 FQNNGV. The CDR3 loop reads CASSLGVTGVEQYF. The CDR3 DNA reads as TGTGCCAGCAGCTTAGGGGTCACAGGGGTTGAGCAGTACTTC.

A single count supports this clone. The rearrangement joins TRBV29-1 to TRBJ2-3, with 7 bases that match TRBD2. J lost 7 bases, V lost 4 bases, and 8 bases had no gene match. Germline V CDR1 and CDR2: SQVTM, ANQGSEA. CDR3 length: 13 residues. CDR3 loop: CSVGGSGENTQYF. Written as DNA, the CDR3 is TGCAGCGTTGGCGGGAGTGGTGAGAATACGCAGTATTTT.

V gene TRBV7-2 combines with J gene TRBJ1-6, with 7 bases identical to TRBD1. The germline V gene encodes CDR1 SGHTA and CDR2 FQGNSA. The CDR3 loop spans 13 amino acids. The trim removed 7 bases at V and 10 bases at J, leaving 7 bases unmatched. CDR3 amino acids: CASTRQGGSPLHF. CDR3 DNA sequence: TGTGCCAGCACACGACAGGGAGGATCACCCCTCCACTTT. The complete variable domain, with remaining parts taken from reference TRBV7-2 and TRBJ1-6, reads GAGVSQSPSNKVTEKGKDVELRCDPISGHTALYWYRQSLGQGLEFLIYFQGNSAPDKSGLPSDRFSAERTGGSVSTLTIQRTQQEDSAVYLCASTRQGGSPLHFGNGTRLTVT.

The chain couples TRBV18 to TRBJ2-1; 9 bases line up with TRBD2. The CDR3 sequence is 17 residues long. Germline V lookup: CDR1 KGHSH, CDR2 LQKENI. J was trimmed by 5 bases and V by 3 bases; bases with no gene match: 11. Written as DNA, the CDR3 is TGTGCCAGCTCACCCTCTTGGGGACAGCGGGGGGACAATGAGCAGTTCTTC. Translated, it gives CASSPSWGQRGDNEQFF.

The CDR3 region has the DNA TGTGCCAGCAGCCAGTGGCACTACGACACCGGGGAGCTGTTTTTT. It is translated as CASSQWHYDTGELFF. V and J are TRBV6-2 or TRBV6-3 and TRBJ2-2; D not resolved. Trimming took 6 bases from V and 3 from J, leaving 14 bases between them. Germline V gene data show CDR1 as MNHEY and CDR2 as SVGEGT. CDR3 length: 15 residues.

V gene TRBV7-2 combines with J gene TRBJ2-5, with TRBD2 matching over 13 bases. The germline gives CDR1 SGHTA, CDR2 FQGNSA. V lost 5 bases and J lost 7; bases outside the gene matches: 10. The CDR3 length is 16 residues. The CDR3 DNA follows: TGTGCCAGCAGCCAGGGGCGGACTAGCGGGGGTAGGACCCAGTACTTC. Translating it yields CASSQGRTSGGRTQYF.